This T cell receptor (beta chain) was identified in a study of blood T cell repertoires in COVID-19. Study overall: Sources were T cells, B-cell-depleted T cells, or PBMCs; the material itself was cDNA or gDNA.

Original processing notes: Amplification with reference gene primers provided the estimates of nucleated cell counts. The table came from immunoSEQ multiplex PCR; TCRdb's copy has only in-frame clones and leaves some out. The V and J calls and clone size come from that table; D and trimming were worked out from the DNA. The repertoire holds 170,000 or so clones, with roughly 84% as singletons. Germline-derived CDR1 and CDR2 are SGHKS and YYEKEE (reference sequence). This CDR3 comprises 14 residues. V lost 0 bases, J lost 2 bases, and 6 bases lay in between. The chain recombines TRBV5-5 with TRBJ2-1; D call uncertain. The sequence was obtained from a man younger than 30 with active or convalescent COVID-19. Sequencing was carried out using peripheral blood. CDR3 loop: CASSLAAAYNEQFF. CDR3 nucleotides: TGTGCCAGCAGCTTGGCGGCGGCCTACAATGAGCAGTTCTTC.